This T cell receptor beta chain stems from a study of OX40 agonist ivuxolimab in advanced cancers. General study findings and limits: Relative to CD4+ cells, CD8+ T cells on average had more expanded clones.

Patients with a history of autoimmune disease or on systemic immunosuppression were excluded. TCRdb keeps only in-frame clones here, not all; method: immunoSEQ multiplex PCR. The sample yields around 80,000 clones, roughly four fifths seen once. As to this clone: Its antigen is unknown.

The germline V gene has CDR1 SGHNT and CDR2 YYREEE (reference sequence). V lost 0 bases to trimming and J lost 6 bases, with 12 bases between them. This CDR3 region has 14 residues. This sequence was found in an adult with an advanced solid tumor such as melanoma, head and neck, liver or kidney cancer. This specimen consisted of CD4+ or CD8+ T cells sorted from blood, obtained in a trial of the OX40 agonist ivuxolimab. V usage is TRBV5-4 and J usage is TRBJ2-5; possibly TRBD2 for D (6 bases). The CDR3 DNA is TGTGCCAGCAGCTTGGCGGGAGCGGAAAAGACCCAGTACTTC. Encoded protein: CASSLAGAEKTQYF.